The 9 T cell receptor beta chains given below trace back to one sample, sequenced in a study of blood T cells in healthy people across ages. PCR was performed a second time for 7 to 11 cycles using a sample-barcoded 5' primer and a J-beta primer mix. From the 5' RACE reads, TCRdb called clonotypes with MiXCR, one entry per CDR3 protein. The profile shows roughly 700,000 distinct CDR3 sequences, around 45% of them singletons. Material for sequencing was blood. These receptors were obtained from a woman aged 55-70 years in good health.

This rearrangement joins TRBV10-3 to TRBJ1-6, with 8 bases that match TRBD1. Germline loops: CDR1 ENHRY, CDR2 SYGVKD. V trimming: 11 bases; J trimming: 5 bases; junction bases outside the gene matches: 11. The CDR3 contains 15 residues. The CDR3 loop reads CAGWTGMGDNSPLHF. The DNA for the CDR3 is TGTGCCGGCTGGACAGGGATGGGCGATAATTCACCCCTCCACTTT.

Only one count was recorded for this clonotype. The chain combines TRBV6-2 or TRBV6-3 with TRBJ2-5; 7 nucleotides agree with TRBD2. Trimming cost V 2 bases and J 4 bases; bases outside gene matches: 10. This CDR3 contains 16 residues. In germline, CDR1 is MNHEY, CDR2 SVGEGT. The CDR3 bases are TGTGCCAGCAGTTACGGCCCGGGCGGGAGCGGAGAGACCCAGTACTTC. Translating it yields CASSYGPGGSGETQYF.

A remark on this clonotype: The junction and the germline gene differ at one end; a read error may be behind it. The genes are TRBV29-1 and TRBJ1-1; TRBD1 is a possible D gene (6 bases). CDR1 SQVTM and CDR2 ANQGSEA come from the germline V gene. This CDR3 contains 13 residues. In nucleotides, the CDR3 is TGCAGCGGTGAACAGGGTGGGGACACTGAAGCTTTCTTT. Translating gives CSGEQGGDTEAFF.

In its sample, this clonotype was seen a few times. The chain joins TRBV20-1 to TRBJ1-1; D call uncertain. V was cut by 6 bases and J by 4 bases, with 18 bases left in between. This CDR3 has 14 amino acids. CDR1 DFQATT and CDR2 SNEGSKA come from the germline V gene (reference sequence). This chain's CDR3 is CSALVDRGRTEAFF. For the CDR3, the DNA is TGCAGTGCCCTGGTCGACCGCGGGCGCACTGAAGCTTTCTTT.

The DNA for the CDR3 is TGTGCCAGCAGCTCCGCAGCGGGAGAAATAGATACGCAGTATTTT. It codes for CASSSAAGEIDTQYF. This chain links TRBV11-3 with TRBJ2-3, with 8 bases fitting TRBD2. Germline loops: CDR1 SGHNT, CDR2 YENEEA. The CDR3 sequence is 15 residues long. V trimming: 4 bases; J trimming: 5 bases; junction bases outside the gene matches: 8.

This clonotype has just a few counts. This chain links TRBV12-3 or TRBV12-4 with TRBJ2-4; D is possibly TRBD1 (6 bases). The DNA end lines up better with TRBJ2-7; the J call may be wrong. The CDR3 spans 14 residues. The CDR3 sequence: CASSLAQGLYEQYF. Written as DNA, the CDR3 is TGTGCCAGCAGTTTGGCCCAGGGGTTATACGAGCAGTACTTC.

The table lists this clonotype with a few counts. V is TRBV12-5 and J is TRBJ2-1; D assignment may be TRBD1 or TRBD2 (5 bases each). Deletions cut 5 bases from V and 4 bases from J, with 12 bases between. The V gene's germline CDR1 is LGHNT and CDR2 FRNRAP. The CDR3 has 14 residues. This CDR3 is CASGVGTQYNEQFF. The CDR3 DNA follows: TGTGCTAGTGGTGTGGGGACGCAATACAATGAGCAGTTCTTC.

Written as DNA, the CDR3 is TGTGCCAGCAGTTTTGGGCTCGGTGAAAAACTGTTTTTT. This codes for CASSFGLGEKLFF. The chain joins TRBV12-3 or TRBV12-4 to TRBJ1-4; D remains unclear. The CDR3 covers 13 residues. The V end was cut by 3 bases, the J end by 7 bases, with 9 bases between.

V gene TRBV7-6 combines with J gene TRBJ2-2, with TRBD2 as a possible D gene (6 bases). Germline lookup yields CDR1 SGHVS and CDR2 FNYEAQ. The CDR3 covers 14 residues. Trimming removed 5 bases from V and 7 bases from J, with 14 bases in between. The CDR3 sequence: CASSMPGGGGELFF. The CDR3 DNA sequence: TGTGCCAGCAGCATGCCCGGGGGTGGCGGGGAGCTGTTTTTT.